The 27 T cell receptor beta chains in this list originate from one sample, sequenced in a study of T cell repertoires in cytomegalovirus infection. TCRdb re-called the reads with MiXCR, one entry per CDR3 protein. The sample has more than 300,000 distinct CDR3 sequences, roughly 34% seen once. For these receptors, no antigen is known. The sample consisted of cultured PBMCs, taken from culture after CMV antigen stimulation. These receptors came from a human donor in good health (CMV status not recorded). Some clones in this sample may be carry-over from other donors' samples.

This clonotype has a single count. This chain joins TRBV7-2 and TRBJ2-5, with D hard to call. Germline V gene sequence: CDR1 SGHTA, CDR2 FQGNSA. Trimming cost V 2 bases and J 3 bases, with 10 bases left between them. There are 14 residues in the CDR3. This CDR3 is CASSLQFNKETQYF. DNA of the CDR3: TGTGCCAGCAGCTTACAGTTCAACAAAGAGACCCAGTACTTC.

This clonotype has a handful of counts. The V gene is TRBV12-3 or TRBV12-4, the J gene TRBJ2-6; possibly TRBD2 for D (5 bases). V was clipped by 6 bases and J by 0 bases, with 15 bases between them. This CDR3 contains 17 residues. The CDR3 here is CASRLPGLSSGANVLTF. CDR3 in DNA: TGTGCCAGCAGACTCCCCGGACTGAGCTCTGGGGCCAACGTCCTGACTTTC.

Many counts were recorded for this clonotype. This chain joins TRBV4-1 and TRBJ2-1, with TRBD2 identical over 7 bases. The CDR3 spans 16 residues. J was trimmed by 15 bases and V by 8 bases; bases with no gene match: 25. CDR1 MGHRA and CDR2 YSYEKL come from the germline V gene. CDR3 in amino acids: CASSSQMVSSGLGGFF. CDR3 in DNA: TGCGCCAGCTCCAGCCAAATGGTATCTAGCGGCCTGGGGGGGTTCTTC.

This clonotype was seen a handful of times. V and J are TRBV28 and TRBJ1-1; no reliable D call. From germline, CDR1 is MDHEN and CDR2 SYDVKM. The CDR3 is 16 residues long. Deletions cut 7 bases from V and 3 bases from J, with 21 bases between. CDR3 in amino acids: CASTHFFRAEYTEAFF. The CDR3 nucleotides read TGTGCCAGCACCCATTTTTTCCGGGCTGAGTACACTGAAGCTTTCTTT.

This clonotype was seen a handful of times. The chain uses TRBV19 and TRBJ2-5; D could derive from TRBD1 or TRBD2 (5 bases each). V lost 6 bases and J lost 6, with 20 bases in between. CDR3 length equals 15 residues. Germline CDR1 LNHDA, CDR2 SQIVND (reference sequence). CDR3 sequence: CASRRAGDLRQTQYF. Written as DNA, the CDR3 is TGTGCCAGTAGAAGGGCCGGGGACCTAAGGCAGACCCAGTACTTC.

This clonotype was counted only a few times. This chain connects TRBV4-1 to TRBJ2-4, with TRBD1 identical over 10 bases. In germline, CDR1 is MGHRA, CDR2 YSYEKL. The junction had 8 bases not matched to a gene; V was cut back by 1 base and J by 8 bases. The CDR3 sequence is 16 residues long. The CDR3 DNA follows: TGCGCCAGCAGCCAAGTTCCGGGACAGGGGACGGACATTCAGTACTTC. Its translation: CASSQVPGQGTDIQYF.

V and J are TRBV19 and TRBJ2-7; D may correspond to TRBD1 or TRBD2 (5 bases each). Germline-derived CDR1 and CDR2 are LNHDA and SQIVND (reference sequence). V lost 10 bases, J lost 3 bases, and 16 bases lay in between. The CDR3 consists of 13 residues. CDR3 region: CATSRGTDYEQYV. The CDR3 nucleotides read TGTGCCACTTCGAGAGGGACGGACTACGAGCAGTACGTC.

The chain joins TRBV10-3 to TRBJ2-3; 8 nucleotides line up with TRBD2. The CDR3 runs 14 residues. CDR1 and CDR2 (germline): ENHRY, SYGVKD. The junction had 4 bases not matched to a gene; V was cut back by 4 bases and J by 4 bases. The CDR3 loop is CAISVTSGSDTQYF. The CDR3, as DNA: TGTGCCATCAGTGTTACTAGCGGTTCAGATACGCAGTATTTT.

CDR3 sequence (DNA): TGTGCCAGCAAAGAGGGAGCCGGGGAGCTGTTTTTT. Translated, it gives CASKEGAGELFF. This chain uses TRBV2 with TRBJ2-2; the D gene is possibly TRBD2 (5 bases). This CDR3 has 12 amino acids. Deletions cut 7 bases from V and 6 bases from J, with 9 bases between. Germline loops: CDR1 SNHLY, CDR2 FYNNEI.

This clonotype was picked up many times. This sequence joins TRBV7-6 and TRBJ2-1; D call uncertain. The germline gives CDR1 SGHVS, CDR2 FNYEAQ. The CDR3 loop spans 13 amino acids. The V and J ends lost 5 bases and 2 bases respectively, with 7 bases between them. The DNA for the CDR3 is TGTGCCAGCAGCCCCACCACCTACAATGAGCAGTTCTTC. This gives the protein CASSPTTYNEQFF. The variable domain in full, with the rest retrieved from reference TRBV7-6 and TRBJ2-1, is GAGVSQSPRYKVTKRGQDVALRCDPISGHVSLYWYRQALGQGPEFLTYFNYEAQQDKSGLPNDRFSAERPEGSISTLTIQRTEQRDSAMYRCASSPTTYNEQFFGPGTRLTVL.

This clonotype was seen a few times. V gene TRBV6-2 or TRBV6-3 combines with J gene TRBJ2-7, with 7 bases identical to TRBD1. In germline, CDR1 is MNHEY, CDR2 SVGEGT. CDR3 size: 16 residues. The V gene end was trimmed by 0 bases and the J gene end by 4 bases; junction bases not matched to a gene: 9. The CDR3: CASSYSRQGSRYEQYV. DNA of the CDR3: TGTGCCAGCAGTTACTCGCGACAGGGTAGCAGGTACGAGCAGTACGTC.

This clonotype was picked up a small number of times. This chain uses TRBV7-2 with TRBJ2-5, with TRBD2 identical over 11 bases. Trimming at V came to 3 bases and at J to 5 bases, leaving 11 bases not matched to a gene. CDR3 length: 17 residues. CDR1 and CDR2 (germline): SGHTA, FQGNSA. The CDR3 protein is CASSFGLAGGPGETQYF. DNA for the CDR3: TGTGCCAGCAGCTTCGGGCTAGCGGGAGGCCCGGGGGAGACCCAGTACTTC.

This clonotype turned up a few times. One end of the junction fails to match germline, which may point to a read error. This rearrangement joins TRBV7-7 to TRBJ2-1, with TRBD2 identical over 9 bases. Germline CDR1 is SSHAT and CDR2 is FNYEAQ (reference sequence). The length of the CDR3 is 15 residues. The CDR3 DNA sequence: TGTGCTAGCAGCTTAGAGATTAGCGGGAGTAATGAGCAGTTCTTC. Translating gives CASSLEISGSNEQFF.

This clonotype was counted ten times or more. This chain uses TRBV7-9 with TRBJ2-2; no reliable D call. Germline V gives CDR1 SEHNR, CDR2 FQNEAQ (reference sequence). Trimming stripped 5 bases from V and 4 bases from J, with 14 bases between. The CDR3 sequence is 15 residues long. The CDR3: CASSASKDRTGELFF. The CDR3 region has the DNA TGTGCCAGCAGCGCGAGCAAAGACCGCACCGGGGAGCTGTTTTTT.

This clonotype was counted only a few times. The genes are TRBV6-2 or TRBV6-3 and TRBJ2-2; weak D call: TRBD2 (6 bases). CDR3 length equals 16 residues. Germline values: CDR1 MNHEY, CDR2 SVGEGT. V gave up 6 bases and J gave up 4 bases, with 18 bases separating them. The CDR3 region is CASSRRVSGFTGELFF. Here the CDR3 DNA reads TGTGCCAGCAGCCGACGGGTTAGCGGCTTCACCGGGGAGCTGTTTTTT.

The gene calls are TRBV14 and TRBJ1-3, with D hard to call. Trimming removed 1 base at V and 0 bases at J, with 13 bases between. Germline CDR1 is SGHDN and CDR2 is FVKESK. The CDR3 contains 17 residues. In DNA form, the CDR3 reads TGTGCCAGCAGCCAAGCGCTGGGTTTGGGCTCTGGAAACACCATATATTTT. This translates into CASSQALGLGSGNTIYF.

This clonotype has only a few counts. The rearrangement uses TRBV9 and TRBJ2-7; the match to TRBD2 covers 8 bases. Trimming took 0 bases from V and 5 from J; bases not matched to a gene: 13. The CDR3 covers 17 residues. Germline V gene lookup returns CDR1 SGDLS and CDR2 YYNGEE. The CDR3 DNA is TGTGCCAGCAGCGTAGGGGGTAGCGGGGCGGAGAAGGACGAGCAGTACTTC. Protein sequence: CASSVGGSGAEKDEQYF.

The chain has TRBV12-3 or TRBV12-4 and TRBJ1-1; 7 positions match TRBD1. V shed 6 bases, J shed 4 bases, and the junction held 8 bases outside the gene matches. CDR3 length: 14 residues. Written as DNA, the CDR3 is TGTGCCAGCAGGACAGGGACGGCCCCCACTGAAGCTTTCTTT. The encoded protein is CASRTGTAPTEAFF.

This rearrangement joins TRBV6-2 or TRBV6-3 to TRBJ2-5; 10 nucleotides line up with TRBD1. CDR3 length equals 12 residues. V shed 8 bases and J 6 bases; nucleotides not matched to a gene: 3. Germline values: CDR1 MNHEY, CDR2 SVGEGT. DNA for the CDR3: TGTGCCAGCCGACAGGGGGCACAGACCCAGTACTTC. This translates into CASRQGAQTQYF.

This clonotype was seen a handful of times. The CDR3 bases are TGTGCCAGCAGTCAAGGACAGGGAGTAAGCACAGATACGCAGTATTTT. Protein sequence: CASSQGQGVSTDTQYF. This chain links TRBV2 with TRBJ2-3; 8 bases agree with TRBD1. CDR1 is SNHLY, CDR2 FYNNEI, per germline. The CDR3 sequence is 16 residues long. Losses at the gene ends were 5 bases for V and 0 bases for J; bases not matched to a gene: 7.

In DNA form, the CDR3 reads TGCAGTGCTAGAGCTCGACTAGCGGGAGGAGAGACCCAGTACTTC. Its translation is CSARARLAGGETQYF. The V and J genes are TRBV20-1 and TRBJ2-5; TRBD2 agrees at 13 bases. After removal of 1 base from V and 4 bases from J, the junction contained 3 bases not matched to a gene. CDR3 size: 15 residues. The germline CDR1 and CDR2 sequences are DFQATT and SNEGSKA (reference sequence).

Ten or more counts support this clonotype. The chain has TRBV7-2 and TRBJ1-1; no reliable D call. Per germline, CDR1 SGHTA and CDR2 FQGNSA. V was trimmed by 11 bases and J by 1 base, leaving 14 bases between them. The CDR3 is 13 amino acids. CDR3 residues: CASSDSSNTEAFF. In nucleotides, the CDR3 is TGTGCCTCCTCCGACTCATCGAACACTGAAGCTTTCTTT.

The rearrangement joins TRBV7-8 to TRBJ2-7; 9 bases map to TRBD2. The V and J ends lost 5 bases and 4 bases, in that order; junction bases with no gene match: 21. CDR1 SGHVS and CDR2 FQNEAQ come from the germline V gene. CDR3 length: 19 residues. CDR3 coding DNA: TGTGCCAGCAGCCGGAGGGCCGTAGCGGGAGCGGGCTTAGGGTACGAGCAGTACGTC. This gives the protein CASSRRAVAGAGLGYEQYV.

The rearrangement uses TRBV6-5 and TRBJ2-1, with a possible D match to TRBD1 (6 bases). The CDR3 consists of 13 residues. V shed 2 bases and J shed 6 bases, with 8 bases lying between them. Per germline, CDR1 MNHEY and CDR2 SVGAGI. In DNA, the CDR3 is TGTGCCAGCAGTTACACAGGGAGCAATGAGCAGTTCTTC. Amino acid sequence: CASSYTGSNEQFF.

The chain is built from TRBV12-3 or TRBV12-4 and TRBJ1-2; 8 bases are shared with TRBD1. Unmatched junction bases numbered 4, after V lost 6 bases and J lost 1 base. CDR3 length: 14 amino acids. DNA for the CDR3: TGTGCCAGCAGCTCGACAGGGGATAACTATGGCTACACCTTC. Protein product: CASSSTGDNYGYTF.

There are a few counts of this clonotype. The CDR3 DNA sequence: TGTGCCACCCGTCCCGGGGTCTGGACATACGGGGAGCTGTTTTTT. As protein: CATRPGVWTYGELFF. V is TRBV6-6 and J is TRBJ2-2, with D possibly called TRBD1 or TRBD2 (5 bases each). The V gene's germline CDR1 is MNHNY and CDR2 SVGAGI (reference sequence). Trimming took off 10 bases at V and 7 bases at J, with 22 bases between the two ends. This CDR3 has 15 amino acids.

This clonotype was counted once. The CDR3 region has the DNA TGCAGTGCTAAATCTAGCGGGAGGACCAATGAGCAGTTCTTC. It codes for CSAKSSGRTNEQFF. This chain uses TRBV20-1 with TRBJ2-1, with 11 bases aligning to TRBD2. The J segment lost 6 bases and the V segment lost 4 bases, leaving 5 bases of the junction unmatched. The CDR3 sequence is 14 residues long. The germline gives CDR1 DFQATT, CDR2 SNEGSKA (reference sequence).